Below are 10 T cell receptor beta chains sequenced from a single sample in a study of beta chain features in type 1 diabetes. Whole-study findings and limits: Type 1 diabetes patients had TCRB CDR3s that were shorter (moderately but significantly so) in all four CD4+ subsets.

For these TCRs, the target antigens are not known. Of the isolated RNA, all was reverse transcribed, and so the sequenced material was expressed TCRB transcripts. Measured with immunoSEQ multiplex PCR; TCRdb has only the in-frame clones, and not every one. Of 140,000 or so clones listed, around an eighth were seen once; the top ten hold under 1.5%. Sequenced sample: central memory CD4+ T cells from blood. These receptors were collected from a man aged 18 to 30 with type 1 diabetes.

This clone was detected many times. This CDR3 reads CASSSVGTDTQYF. The CDR3 DNA is TGTGCCAGCAGCTCAGTGGGCACAGATACGCAGTATTTT. The chain combines TRBV7-2 with TRBJ2-3; no clear D gene. The length of the CDR3 is 13 residues. Trimming pared 4 bases from V and 1 base from J, leaving 6 bases between. Germline V gives CDR1 SGHTA, CDR2 FQGNSA.

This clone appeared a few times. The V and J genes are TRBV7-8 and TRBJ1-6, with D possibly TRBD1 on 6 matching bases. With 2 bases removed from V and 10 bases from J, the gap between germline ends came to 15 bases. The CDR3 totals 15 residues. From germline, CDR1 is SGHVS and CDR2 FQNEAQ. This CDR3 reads CASSLQQGTLSPLHF. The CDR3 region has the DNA TGTGCCAGCAGCTTACAACAGGGAACCTTATCACCCCTCCACTTT.

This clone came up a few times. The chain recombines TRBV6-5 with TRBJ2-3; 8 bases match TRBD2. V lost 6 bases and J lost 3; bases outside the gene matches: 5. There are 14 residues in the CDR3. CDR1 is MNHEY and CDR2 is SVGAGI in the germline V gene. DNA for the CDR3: TGTGCCAGCAGACGGGGGGGCCTAACAGATACGCAGTATTTT. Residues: CASRRGGLTDTQYF.

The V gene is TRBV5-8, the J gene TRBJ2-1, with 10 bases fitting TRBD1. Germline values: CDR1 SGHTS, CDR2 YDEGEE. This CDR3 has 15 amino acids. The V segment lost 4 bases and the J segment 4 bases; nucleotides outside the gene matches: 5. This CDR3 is CASSGRDRGYNEQFF. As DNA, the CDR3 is TGTGCCAGCAGCGGCCGGGACAGGGGTTACAATGAGCAGTTCTTC. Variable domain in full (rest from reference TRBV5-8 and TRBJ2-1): EAGVTQSPTHLIKTRGQQATLRCSPISGHTSVYWYQQALGLGLQFLLWYDEGEERNRGNFPPRFSGRQFPNYSSELNVNALELEDSALYLCASSGRDRGYNEQFFGPGTRLTVL.

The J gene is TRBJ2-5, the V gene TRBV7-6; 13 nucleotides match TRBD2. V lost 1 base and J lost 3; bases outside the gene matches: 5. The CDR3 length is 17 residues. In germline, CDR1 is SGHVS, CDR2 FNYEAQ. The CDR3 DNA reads TGTGCCAGCAGCTTAGGGGGCGGGACTAGCGGGGAAGAGACCCAGTACTTC. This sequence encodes CASSLGGGTSGEETQYF.

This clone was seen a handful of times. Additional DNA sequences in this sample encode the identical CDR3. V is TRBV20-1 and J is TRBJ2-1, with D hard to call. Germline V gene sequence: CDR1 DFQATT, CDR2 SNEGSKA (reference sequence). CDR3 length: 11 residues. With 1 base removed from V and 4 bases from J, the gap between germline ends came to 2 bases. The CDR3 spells CSARAYNEQFF. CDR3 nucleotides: TGCAGTGCTAGAGCTTACAATGAGCAGTTCTTC.

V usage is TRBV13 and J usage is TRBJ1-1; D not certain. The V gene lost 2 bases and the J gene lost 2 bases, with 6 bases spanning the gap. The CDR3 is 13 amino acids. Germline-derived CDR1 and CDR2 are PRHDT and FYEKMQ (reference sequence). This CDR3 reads CASSLLGNTEAFF. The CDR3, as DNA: TGTGCCAGCAGCTTATTGGGTAACACTGAAGCTTTCTTT.

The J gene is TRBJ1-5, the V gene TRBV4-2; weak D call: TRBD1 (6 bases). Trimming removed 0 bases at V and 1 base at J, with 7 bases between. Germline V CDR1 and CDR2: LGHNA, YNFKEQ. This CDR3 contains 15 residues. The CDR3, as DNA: TGTGCCAGCAGCCAAGATGGACAGAGCAATCAGCCCCAGCATTTT. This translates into CASSQDGQSNQPQHF.

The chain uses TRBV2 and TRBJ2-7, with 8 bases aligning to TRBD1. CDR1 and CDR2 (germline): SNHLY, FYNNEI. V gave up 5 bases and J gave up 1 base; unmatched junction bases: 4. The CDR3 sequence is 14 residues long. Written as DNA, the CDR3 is TGTGCCAGCAGTAGACAGGGGAAGTCCTACGAGCAGTACTTC. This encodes CASSRQGKSYEQYF.

The CDR3 DNA is TGCGCCAGCGGGGCTACAGGGGGCGCAAATCCCGGGGCCAACGTCCTGACTTTC. Amino acid sequence: CASGATGGANPGANVLTF. This chain connects TRBV5-1 to TRBJ2-6, with 9 bases that match TRBD1. The trim removed 7 bases at V and 4 bases at J, leaving 15 bases unmatched. The CDR3 covers 18 residues. From germline, CDR1 is SGHRS and CDR2 YFSETQ.